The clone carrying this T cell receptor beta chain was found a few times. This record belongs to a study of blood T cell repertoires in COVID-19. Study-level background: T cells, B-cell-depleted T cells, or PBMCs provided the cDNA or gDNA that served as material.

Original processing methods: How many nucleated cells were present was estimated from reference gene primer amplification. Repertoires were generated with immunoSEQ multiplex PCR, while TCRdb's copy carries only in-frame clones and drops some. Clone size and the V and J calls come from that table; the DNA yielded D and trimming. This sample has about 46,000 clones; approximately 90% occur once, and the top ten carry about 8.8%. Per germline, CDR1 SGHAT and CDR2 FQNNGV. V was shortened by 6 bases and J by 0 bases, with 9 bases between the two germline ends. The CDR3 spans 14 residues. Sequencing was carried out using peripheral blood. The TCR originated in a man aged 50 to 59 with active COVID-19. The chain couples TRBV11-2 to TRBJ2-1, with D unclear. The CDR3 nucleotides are TGTGCCAGCAGTCAATCGGGCTCCTACAATGAGCAGTTCTTC. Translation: CASSQSGSYNEQFF.